This TCR beta chain was recorded in a study of control samples from healthy donors and cancer patients. The CDR3 runs 16 residues. The V gene's germline CDR1 is SEHNR and CDR2 FQNEAQ (reference sequence). The V end lost 5 bases, the J end lost 3 bases, and 19 bases lay between the germline ends. The table came from immunoSEQ multiplex PCR; TCRdb's copy has only in-frame clones and leaves some out. The sample yields about 150,000 clones, approximately 94% seen once. Sequencing used blood. This sequence was found in a man aged 40-55 years in good health. The chain joins TRBV7-9 to TRBJ1-1; maybe TRBD1 (5 bases). For the CDR3, the DNA is TGTGCCAGCAGCGGCTATAATACAGGTGGATACACTGAAGCTTTCTTT. It encodes CASSGYNTGGYTEAFF.